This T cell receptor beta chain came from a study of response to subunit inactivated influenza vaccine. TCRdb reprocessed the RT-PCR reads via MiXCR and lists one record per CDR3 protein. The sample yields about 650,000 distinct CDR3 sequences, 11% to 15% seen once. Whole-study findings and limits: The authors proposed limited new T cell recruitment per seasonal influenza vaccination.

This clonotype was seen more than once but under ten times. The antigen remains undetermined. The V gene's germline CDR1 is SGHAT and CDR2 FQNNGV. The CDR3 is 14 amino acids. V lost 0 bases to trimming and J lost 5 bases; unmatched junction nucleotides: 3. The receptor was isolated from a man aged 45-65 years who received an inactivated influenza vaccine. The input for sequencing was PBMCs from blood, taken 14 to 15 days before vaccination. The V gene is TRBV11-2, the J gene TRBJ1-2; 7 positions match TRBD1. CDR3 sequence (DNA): TGTGCCAGCAGCTTAGATACAGGGGATTATGGCTACACCTTC. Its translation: CASSLDTGDYGYTF.